This paragraph covers one TCR beta chain sequence. The antigen is undetermined. The sort gate was single viable CD3+CD4+CD8-CD45RO+ cells for memory CD4+ T cells. Positive selection with CD4 microbeads enriched total CD4+ T cells. Germline CDR1 WSHSY, CDR2 SAAADI. The trim removed 10 bases at V and 1 base at J, leaving 3 bases unmatched. CDR3 size: 14 residues. The sample is drawn from a study of memory CD4+ T cells and cytomegalovirus serostatus. Study in general: This sample comes from healthy Belgian adults, eight or nine CMV seropositive, roughly 22 seronegative. Study outcomes and limitations: Of 150 to 200 reported CMV TCRbeta sequences, roughly 67 were found in memory CD4+ repertoires.

Per the authors' pipeline: After removing out-of-frame reads, over 2 million distinct TCRbeta sequences remained. Assay: immunoSEQ multiplex PCR; the TCRdb copy retains only in-frame clones and omits some. From that table come the V and J calls and clone size; the DNA was used to work out D and trimming. The sample has tens of thousands of clones; roughly three quarters are singletons. The sequencing sample was made of memory CD4+ T cells from blood. The clonotype comes from an adult in good health and CMV-seronegative. The chain combines TRBV10-2 with TRBJ2-2, with 10 bases lining up with TRBD2. CDR3 sequence: CAIQRGGNTGELFF. CDR3 nucleotide sequence: TGCGCCATCCAGCGGGGGGGGAACACCGGGGAGCTGTTTTTT.